This section outlines one TCR beta chain sequence together with its context. Data came from immunoSEQ multiplex PCR; TCRdb stores just in-frame clones and leaves some out. The table shows tens of thousands of clones, with around 93% occurring only once. The record originates from a study of technical replicates of blood from four donors. Germline V gene sequence: CDR1 SEHNR, CDR2 FQNEAQ (reference sequence). Trimming stripped 1 base from V and 9 bases from J, with 12 bases between. CDR3 length: 13 residues. What was sequenced was T cells isolated from PBMCs. The chain has TRBV7-9 and TRBJ1-1, with D unresolved. This sequence was found in a human donor in good health. Here the CDR3 DNA reads TGTGCCAGCAGCTTAGACCCCCGGGAGCAAGCTTTCTTT. This gives the protein CASSLDPREQAFF.